This entry lists 19 T cell receptor beta chains sequenced from one sample in a study of control samples from healthy donors and cancer patients. The repertoire was sequenced with immunoSEQ multiplex PCR; TCRdb's copy has only in-frame clones and lacks some. Among some 120,000 clones listed, 80% to 90% were seen once. Sequencing was done on a sample of PBMCs. The receptor source for this set is a woman in her fifties or sixties with colorectal cancer.

This chain links TRBV19 with TRBJ1-1; D possibly corresponds to TRBD1 (5 bases). Germline-derived CDR1 and CDR2 are LNHDA and SQIVND (reference sequence). Trimming took off 7 bases at V and 7 bases at J, with 19 bases between the two ends. This CDR3 spans 14 amino acids. In DNA, the CDR3 is TGTGCCAGTACCCCTCAGGAGCAGGGACTTGAAGCTTTCTTT. Protein product: CASTPQEQGLEAFF. Complete variable domain (other parts from reference TRBV19 and TRBJ1-1): DGGITQSPKYLFRKEGQNVTLSCEQNLNHDAMYWYRQDPGQGLRLIYYSQIVNDFQKGDIAEGYSVSREKKESFPLTVTSAQKNPTAFYLCASTPQEQGLEAFFGQGTRLTVV.

This clone was detected only a few times. The chain links TRBV6-1 to TRBJ1-3; no clear D gene. The CDR3 extends over 13 amino acids. Per germline, CDR1 MNHNS and CDR2 SASEGT. The V gene lost 2 bases and the J gene lost 6 bases, with 8 bases spanning the gap. The CDR3 spells CASSEYLKNTIYF. DNA for the CDR3: TGTGCCAGCAGTGAATATTTGAAAAACACCATATATTTT.

The chain uses TRBV5-1 and TRBJ2-7, with D possibly TRBD2 on 6 matching bases. In germline, CDR1 is SGHRS, CDR2 YFSETQ. There are 14 residues in the CDR3. Trimming removed 4 bases from V and 4 bases from J, with 15 bases in between. The CDR3 reads CASSNRDGGYEQYF. CDR3 DNA: TGCGCCAGCAGCAACCGGGACGGGGGATACGAGCAGTACTTC.

This clone was seen just once. This chain uses TRBV12-3 or TRBV12-4 with TRBJ1-2; TRBD1 aligns across 8 bases. V dropped 5 bases and J dropped 8; count of bases not matched to a gene: 4. The CDR3 covers 12 residues. CDR3 residues: CASSNRGRGYTF. The DNA for the CDR3 is TGTGCCAGCAGTAACAGGGGGAGAGGCTACACCTTC.

This chain uses TRBV6-1 with TRBJ2-3, with D unclear. V was pared by 1 base and J by 6 bases, with 5 bases between. CDR3 length: 12 amino acids. CDR1 is MNHNS, CDR2 SASEGT, per germline. This chain's CDR3 is CASSEGQDTQYF. The CDR3 coding sequence is TGTGCCAGCAGTGAAGGGCAGGATACGCAGTATTTT.

The genes are TRBV7-8 and TRBJ2-5; a weak D match, TRBD1 (5 bases). CDR1 is SGHVS and CDR2 is FQNEAQ in the germline V gene. Trimming took 5 bases from V and 1 from J, leaving 20 bases between them. The CDR3 runs 17 residues. The CDR3, as DNA: TGTGCCAGCAGCGAGCCCCGCCTCAGGGCCCGCCAAGAGACCCAGTACTTC. The encoded protein is CASSEPRLRARQETQYF.

The chain employs TRBV19 and TRBJ2-6; 8 bases map to TRBD1. V trimming: 9 bases; J trimming: 1 base; junction bases outside the gene matches: 8. The CDR3 is 16 residues long. Germline loops: CDR1 LNHDA, CDR2 SQIVND (reference sequence). As DNA, the CDR3 is TGTGCCAGCGATAACAGGGGGAGGTCTGGGGCCAACGTCCTGACTTTC. This sequence encodes CASDNRGRSGANVLTF.

The V and J genes are TRBV6-6 and TRBJ1-2, with TRBD1 identical over 7 bases. Germline loops: CDR1 MNHNY, CDR2 SVGAGI (reference sequence). V shed 7 bases and J 8 bases; nucleotides not matched to a gene: 7. The CDR3 consists of 12 residues. The CDR3 loop reads CASTRTGGGYTF. The DNA of the CDR3 is TGTGCCAGCACCCGGACAGGAGGGGGCTACACCTTC.

The chain recombines TRBV11-2 with TRBJ2-1, with a weak D call TRBD2 (6 bases). The germline V gene encodes CDR1 SGHAT and CDR2 FQNNGV. The CDR3 loop spans 15 amino acids. V gave up 2 bases and J gave up 5 bases, with 13 bases separating them. In DNA, the CDR3 is TGTGCCAGCAGCTTACTGGGACTTACAAACAATGAGCAGTTCTTC. This codes for CASSLLGLTNNEQFF.

The chain links TRBV28 to TRBJ2-7, with D perhaps matching TRBD1 or TRBD2 (5 bases each). Germline loops: CDR1 MDHEN, CDR2 SYDVKM. V shed 7 bases and J shed 1 base, with 11 bases lying between them. The CDR3 runs 13 residues. CDR3 sequence (DNA): TGTGCCAGCACCGGGACGGAATCCTACGAGCAGTACTTC. This translates into CASTGTESYEQYF. The full variable domain, completed using reference TRBV28 and TRBJ2-7, is DVKVTQSSRYLVKRTGEKVFLECVQDMDHENMFWYRQDPGLGLRLIYFSYDVKMKEKGDIPEGYSVSREKKERFSLILESASTNQTSMYLCASTGTESYEQYFGPGTRLTVT.

A few counts support this clone. The CDR3 protein is CASSPEGAIQPQHF. In DNA, the CDR3 is TGTGCCAGTAGTCCGGAGGGGGCGATTCAGCCCCAGCATTTT. This chain uses TRBV19 with TRBJ1-5; 7 bases map to TRBD1. Germline CDR1 and CDR2: LNHDA and SQIVND (reference sequence). The CDR3 length is 14 residues. Trimming at V came to 5 bases and at J to 6 bases, leaving 7 bases not matched to a gene.

The gene calls are TRBV28 and TRBJ2-3; 11 nucleotides align to TRBD2. The CDR3 has 14 residues. CDR1 and CDR2 from the germline V gene are MDHEN and SYDVKM. Unmatched junction bases numbered 5, after V lost 7 bases and J lost 5 bases. In DNA, the CDR3 is TGTGCCAGCATAGCGGGGGGGCCAAGAGATACGCAGTATTTT. Translated, it gives CASIAGGPRDTQYF.

Only one count was recorded for this clone. V usage is TRBV2 and J usage is TRBJ1-2; D is undetermined. V was trimmed by 6 bases and J by 7 bases, leaving 24 bases between them. CDR3 length: 16 amino acids. From germline, CDR1 is SNHLY and CDR2 FYNNEI. The chain's CDR3 is CASSPVGGTELGGYTF. As DNA, the CDR3 is TGTGCCAGCAGCCCCGTCGGTGGTACGGAGCTCGGTGGCTACACCTTC. Using reference TRBV2 and TRBJ1-2 for the parts outside the CDR3, the full variable domain is EPEVTQTPSHQVTQMGQEVILRCVPISNHLYFYWYRQILGQKVEFLVSFYNNEISEKSEIFDDQFSVERPDGSNFTLKIRSTKLEDSAMYFCASSPVGGTELGGYTFGSGTRLTVV.

This chain uses TRBV15 with TRBJ1-5; D is possibly TRBD1 (6 bases). Deletions cut 8 bases from V and 2 bases from J, with 10 bases between. The germline V gene encodes CDR1 LNHNV and CDR2 YYDKDF (reference sequence). This CDR3 comprises 13 residues. The CDR3, as DNA: TGTGCCACCGGGGGGCGCGGCAATCAGCCCCAGCATTTT. Translation gives CATGGRGNQPQHF.

This clone was counted between two and nine times. The gene calls are TRBV27 and TRBJ1-2; 8 bases fit TRBD1. Germline V gene lookup returns CDR1 MNHEY and CDR2 SMNVEV (reference sequence). The CDR3 is 14 amino acids. Trimming at V came to 5 bases and at J to 8 bases, leaving 10 bases not matched to a gene. The DNA for the CDR3 is TGTGCCAGCAGTCTCAGGGGGCCAGGGGAAGGCTACACCTTC. It is translated as CASSLRGPGEGYTF.

Here the CDR3 reads CASSQEPAGGNNEQYF. The CDR3 DNA follows: TGCGCCAGCAGCCAAGAGCCCGCGGGAGGAAACAACGAGCAGTACTTC. This chain uses TRBV4-1 with TRBJ2-7, with 8 nucleotides matching TRBD2. Germline-derived CDR1 and CDR2 are MGHRA and YSYEKL. The CDR3 contains 16 residues. The V gene end was trimmed by 0 bases and the J gene end by 5 bases; junction bases not matched to a gene: 9.

V usage is TRBV7-9 and J usage is TRBJ2-1; D is possibly TRBD2 (8 bases). V was shortened by 5 bases and J by 2 bases, with 16 bases between the two germline ends. Germline V CDR1 and CDR2: SEHNR, FQNEAQ (reference sequence). The CDR3 has 16 residues. This chain's CDR3 is CASSPGGGGPYNEQFF. The CDR3 nucleotides read TGTGCCAGCAGCCCGGGAGGGGGCGGCCCCTACAATGAGCAGTTCTTC.

The sample holds one count of this clone. V usage is TRBV10-3 and J usage is TRBJ2-1, with 8 bases lining up with TRBD2. Germline V lookup: CDR1 ENHRY, CDR2 SYGVKD. This CDR3 region has 13 residues. V was clipped by 7 bases and J by 9 bases; unmatched bases: 8. CDR3 loop: CAIMGSGKGEQFF. For the CDR3, the DNA is TGTGCCATCATGGGTAGCGGGAAAGGTGAGCAGTTCTTC.

This chain uses TRBV11-1 with TRBJ2-7, with D perhaps given as TRBD1 or TRBD2 (6 bases each). The CDR3 runs to 15 residues. CDR1 and CDR2 (germline): SGHAT, FQDESV (reference sequence). Trimming stripped 4 bases from V and 3 bases from J, with 16 bases between. The CDR3 here is CASSSGAGSNYEQYF. The CDR3 nucleotides are TGTGCCAGCAGCTCGGGGGCGGGCTCTAACTACGAGCAGTACTTC.